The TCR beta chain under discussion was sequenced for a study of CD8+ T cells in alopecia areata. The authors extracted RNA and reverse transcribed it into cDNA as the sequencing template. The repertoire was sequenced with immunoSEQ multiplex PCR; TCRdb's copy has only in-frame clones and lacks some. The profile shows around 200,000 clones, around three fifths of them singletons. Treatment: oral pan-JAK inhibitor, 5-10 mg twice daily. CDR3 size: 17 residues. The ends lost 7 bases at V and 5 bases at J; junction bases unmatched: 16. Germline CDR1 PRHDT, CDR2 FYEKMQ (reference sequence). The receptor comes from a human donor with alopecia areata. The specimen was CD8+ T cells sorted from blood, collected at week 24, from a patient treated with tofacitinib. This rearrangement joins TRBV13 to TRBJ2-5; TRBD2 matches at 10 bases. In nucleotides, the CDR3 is TGTGCCAGCACCGAAGGTCTAGCGGGGGTAATACGGGAGACCCAGTACTTC. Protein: CASTEGLAGVIRETQYF.